This T cell receptor beta chain was sequenced in a study of cytomegalovirus exposure and HLA in healthy donors. The overall study: A later analysis reported the 120 or so validation repertoires used the same platform as the roughly 700 first-cohort repertoires. Study findings and constraints: Using the classifier, cytomegalovirus status was reportedly diagnosed with high specificity and sensitivity. Later, an analysis found that TCR clusters from the first cohort tended to co-occur in the 90 to 150 validation repertoires.

The germline V and J ends were trimmed by 7 bases and 1 base, with 14 bases remaining between them. The germline gives CDR1 LNHDA, CDR2 SQIVND (reference sequence). The CDR3 has 15 amino acids. Comment on this clone: The antigen is not known.

A roughly 120-subject validation cohort, separate from the 666-subject first cohort, supplied the donors. Sequencing used immunoSEQ multiplex PCR; TCRdb keeps in-frame clones, though not all of them. The sample lists around 190,000 clones; 86% were seen once. This receptor was taken from a woman aged 18 to 35 in good health and CMV-seronegative. Sequenced input: PBMCs. The chain recombines TRBV19 with TRBJ1-3; TRBD1 might be the D (5 bases). The CDR3 bases are TGTGCCAGTACCAAGGGAGGGGTATCTGGAAACACCATATATTTT. This encodes CASTKGGVSGNTIYF. The whole variable domain, filled in from reference TRBV19 and TRBJ1-3, reads DGGITQSPKYLFRKEGQNVTLSCEQNLNHDAMYWYRQDPGQGLRLIYYSQIVNDFQKGDIAEGYSVSREKKESFPLTVTSAQKNPTAFYLCASTKGGVSGNTIYFGEGSWLTVV.